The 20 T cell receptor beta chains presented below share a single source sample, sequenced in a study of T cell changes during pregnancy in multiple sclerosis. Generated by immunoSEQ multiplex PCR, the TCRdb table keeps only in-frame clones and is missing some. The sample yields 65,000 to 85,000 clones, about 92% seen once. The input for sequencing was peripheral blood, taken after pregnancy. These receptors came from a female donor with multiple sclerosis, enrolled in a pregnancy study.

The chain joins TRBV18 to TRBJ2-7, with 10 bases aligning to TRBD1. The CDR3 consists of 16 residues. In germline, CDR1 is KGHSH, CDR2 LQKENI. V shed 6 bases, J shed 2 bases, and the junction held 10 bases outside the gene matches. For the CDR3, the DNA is TGTGCCAGCTCCTCAATGGGGGGACAGGGGACCTACGAGCAGTACTTC. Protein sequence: CASSSMGGQGTYEQYF.

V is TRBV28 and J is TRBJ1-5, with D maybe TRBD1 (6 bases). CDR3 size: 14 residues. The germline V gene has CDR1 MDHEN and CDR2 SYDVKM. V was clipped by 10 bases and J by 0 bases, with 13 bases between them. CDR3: CATRGVYSNQPQHF. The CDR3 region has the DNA TGTGCCACCAGGGGAGTTTATAGCAATCAGCCCCAGCATTTT. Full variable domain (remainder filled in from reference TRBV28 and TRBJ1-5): DVKVTQSSRYLVKRTGEKVFLECVQDMDHENMFWYRQDPGLGLRLIYFSYDVKMKEKGDIPEGYSVSREKKERFSLILESASTNQTSMYLCATRGVYSNQPQHFGDGTRLSIL.

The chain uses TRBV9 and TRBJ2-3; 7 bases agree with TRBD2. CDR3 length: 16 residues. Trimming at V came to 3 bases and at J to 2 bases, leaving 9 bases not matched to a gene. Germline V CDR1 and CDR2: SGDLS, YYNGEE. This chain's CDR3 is CASSEPSGGATDTQYF. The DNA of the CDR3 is TGTGCCAGCAGCGAACCTAGCGGTGGGGCCACAGATACGCAGTATTTT. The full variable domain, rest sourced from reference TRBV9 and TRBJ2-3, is DSGVTQTPKHLITATGQRVTLRCSPRSGDLSVYWYQQSLDQGLQFLIQYYNGEERAKGNILERFSAQQFPDLHSELNLSSLELGDSALYFCASSEPSGGATDTQYFGPGTRLTVL.

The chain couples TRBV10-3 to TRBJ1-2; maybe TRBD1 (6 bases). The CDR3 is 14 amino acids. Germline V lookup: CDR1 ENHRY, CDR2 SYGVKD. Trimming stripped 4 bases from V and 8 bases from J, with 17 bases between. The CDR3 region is CAISGLGTTGGYTF. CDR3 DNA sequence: TGTGCCATCAGTGGTCTAGGGACAACGGGGGGCTACACCTTC.

The CDR3 coding sequence is TGTGCCAGCAGCCCCCCCGGGACAGTGAACACTGAAGCTTTCTTT. It encodes CASSPPGTVNTEAFF. The V and J genes are TRBV7-2 and TRBJ1-1; 7 bases agree with TRBD1. This CDR3 comprises 15 residues. With 5 bases clipped from V and 0 bases from J, the junction kept 6 bases outside the gene matches. The germline V gene has CDR1 SGHTA and CDR2 FQGNSA.

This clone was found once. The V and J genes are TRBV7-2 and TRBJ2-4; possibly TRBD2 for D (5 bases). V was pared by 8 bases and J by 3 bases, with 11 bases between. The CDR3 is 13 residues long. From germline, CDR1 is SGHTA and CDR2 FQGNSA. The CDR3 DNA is TGTGCCAGCGGGAGTGGGGTCAAAAACATTCAGTACTTC. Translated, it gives CASGSGVKNIQYF.

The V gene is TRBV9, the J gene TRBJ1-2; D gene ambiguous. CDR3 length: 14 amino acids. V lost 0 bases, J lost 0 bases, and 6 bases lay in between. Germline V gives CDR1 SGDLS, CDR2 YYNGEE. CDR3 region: CASSVAAANYGYTF. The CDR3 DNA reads TGTGCCAGCAGCGTAGCTGCAGCTAACTATGGCTACACCTTC.

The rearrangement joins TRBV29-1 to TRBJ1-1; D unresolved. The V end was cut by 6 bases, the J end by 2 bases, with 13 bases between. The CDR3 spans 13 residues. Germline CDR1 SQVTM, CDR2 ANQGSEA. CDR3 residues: CSVRHAANTEAFF. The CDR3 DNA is TGCAGCGTAAGACACGCCGCAAACACTGAAGCTTTCTTT. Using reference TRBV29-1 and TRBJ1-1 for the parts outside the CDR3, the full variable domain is SAVISQKPSRDICQRGTSLTIQCQVDSQVTMMFWYRQQPGQSLTLIATANQGSEATYESGFVIDKFPISRPNLTFSTLTVSNMSPEDSSIYLCSVRHAANTEAFFGQGTRLTVV.

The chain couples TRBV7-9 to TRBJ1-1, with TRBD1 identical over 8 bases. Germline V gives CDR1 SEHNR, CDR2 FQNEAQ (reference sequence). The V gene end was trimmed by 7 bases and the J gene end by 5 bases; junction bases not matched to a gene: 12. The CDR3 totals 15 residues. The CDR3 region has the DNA TGTGCCAGCACTCTACAGGGGGTCCTAGGAACTGAAGCTTTCTTT. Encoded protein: CASTLQGVLGTEAFF.

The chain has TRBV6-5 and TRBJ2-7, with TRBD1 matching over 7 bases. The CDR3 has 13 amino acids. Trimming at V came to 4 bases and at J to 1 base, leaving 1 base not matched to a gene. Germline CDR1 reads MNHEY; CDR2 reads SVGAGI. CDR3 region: CASSSGQSYEQYF. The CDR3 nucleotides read TGTGCCAGCAGTTCGGGACAGTCCTACGAGCAGTACTTC.

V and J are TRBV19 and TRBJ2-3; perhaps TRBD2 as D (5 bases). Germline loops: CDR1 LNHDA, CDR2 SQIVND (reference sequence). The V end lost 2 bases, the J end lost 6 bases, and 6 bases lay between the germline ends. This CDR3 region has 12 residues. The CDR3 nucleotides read TGTGCCAGTAGTATATCGGGGGATACGCAGTATTTT. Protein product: CASSISGDTQYF.

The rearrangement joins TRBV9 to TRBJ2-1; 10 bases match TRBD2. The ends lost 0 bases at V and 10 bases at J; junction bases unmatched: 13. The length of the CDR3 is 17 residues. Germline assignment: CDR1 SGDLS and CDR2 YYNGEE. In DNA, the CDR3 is TGTGCCAGCAGCGTAGGGGCTAGCGGGAGCGATTGGGAGGAGCAGTTCTTC. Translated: CASSVGASGSDWEEQFF.

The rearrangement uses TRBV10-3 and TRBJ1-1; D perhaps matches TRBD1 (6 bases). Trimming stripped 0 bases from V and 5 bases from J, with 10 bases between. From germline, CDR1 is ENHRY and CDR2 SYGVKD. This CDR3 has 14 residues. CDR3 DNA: TGTGCCATCAGTGAGTCGTACAGGGAGACTGAAGCTTTCTTT. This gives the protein CAISESYRETEAFF.

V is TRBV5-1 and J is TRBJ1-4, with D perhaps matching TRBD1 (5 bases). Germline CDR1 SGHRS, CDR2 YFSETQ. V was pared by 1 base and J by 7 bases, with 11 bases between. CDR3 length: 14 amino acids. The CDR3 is CASSLIGGSEKLFF. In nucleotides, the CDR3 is TGCGCCAGCAGCTTGATTGGGGGGTCTGAAAAACTGTTTTTT.

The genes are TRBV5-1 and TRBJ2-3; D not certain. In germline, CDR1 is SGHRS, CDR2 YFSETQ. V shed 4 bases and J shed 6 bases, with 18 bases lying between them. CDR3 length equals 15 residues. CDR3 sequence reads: CASSQAKKYSDTQYF. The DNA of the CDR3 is TGCGCCAGCAGCCAAGCTAAGAAGTACTCCGATACGCAGTATTTT.

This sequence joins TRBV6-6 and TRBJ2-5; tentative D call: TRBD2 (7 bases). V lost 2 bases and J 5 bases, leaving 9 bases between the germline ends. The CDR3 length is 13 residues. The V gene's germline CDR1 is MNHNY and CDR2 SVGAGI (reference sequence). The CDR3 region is CASSYAGAETQYF. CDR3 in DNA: TGTGCCAGCAGTTACGCGGGGGCCGAGACCCAGTACTTC.

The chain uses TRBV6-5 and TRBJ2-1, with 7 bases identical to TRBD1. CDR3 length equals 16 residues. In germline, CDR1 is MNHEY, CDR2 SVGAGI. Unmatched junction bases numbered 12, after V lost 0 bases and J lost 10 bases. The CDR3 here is CASSYSGTALYVEQFF. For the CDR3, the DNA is TGTGCCAGCAGTTACTCAGGGACAGCCCTTTATGTGGAGCAGTTCTTC.

The DNA of the CDR3 is TGTGCCAGCAGCTTCGACAGGGGGGGAGAGACCCAGTACTTC. Amino acids: CASSFDRGGETQYF. The gene calls are TRBV9 and TRBJ2-5, with 9 nucleotides matching TRBD1. The CDR3 covers 14 residues. Germline CDR1 is SGDLS and CDR2 is YYNGEE. The J segment lost 4 bases and the V segment lost 4 bases, leaving 5 bases of the junction unmatched.

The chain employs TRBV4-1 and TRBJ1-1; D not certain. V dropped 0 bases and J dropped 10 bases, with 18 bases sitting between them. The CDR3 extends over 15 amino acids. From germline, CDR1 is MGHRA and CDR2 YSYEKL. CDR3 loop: CASSQDPRPEGLAFF. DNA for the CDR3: TGCGCCAGCAGCCAAGATCCTCGGCCGGAGGGTCTAGCTTTCTTT.

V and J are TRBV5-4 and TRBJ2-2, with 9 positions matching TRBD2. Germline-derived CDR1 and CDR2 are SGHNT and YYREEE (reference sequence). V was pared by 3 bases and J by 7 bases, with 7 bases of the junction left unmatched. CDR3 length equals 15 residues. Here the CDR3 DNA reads TGTGCCAGCAGCTCTAGCGGGATAGAGGGCGGGGAGCTGTTTTTT. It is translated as CASSSSGIEGGELFF.